This T cell receptor (beta chain) was documented in a study of identical twins. Study observations and caveats: Insertions were reduced in abundant cord blood beta clonotypes but not in memory repertoires.

Germline V gene sequence: CDR1 LNHDA, CDR2 SQIVND (reference sequence). This CDR3 has 17 residues. V shed 6 bases and J 3 bases; nucleotides not matched to a gene: 13. The donor group consisted entirely of healthy Caucasians. Remarks on this clonotype: The antigen remains undetermined.

Unique molecular identifiers were present on the cDNA, and a universal primer site came from template switching. TCRdb reprocessed the 5' RACE reads via MiXCR and lists one record per CDR3 protein. This table has roughly 490,000 distinct CDR3 sequences, over 11% appearing once. A further study also used this sample, focusing on yellow fever vaccine responses in identical twins. That paper states: As reported, the vaccine T cell response of twins seemed partly convergent and partly personalized.

V and J are TRBV19 and TRBJ2-2, with 7 positions matching TRBD1. The sequence derives from a woman between 18 and 30 years old in good health. What was sequenced was CD4+ T cells sorted from blood. The CDR3 bases are TGTGCCAGTAGGGACACAGGGGCCGGGTGGTACACCGGGGAGCTGTTTTTT. The encoded protein is CASRDTGAGWYTGELFF.